This T cell receptor (beta chain) was identified in a study of spatial heterogeneity in lung cancer. Study-wide points: At tumor resection, ubiquitous expanded TCRs were detected in blood more often than later.

This CDR3 spans 12 amino acids. V lost 6 bases and J 5 bases, leaving 10 bases between the germline ends. TCRdb itself ran the 5' RACE reads through MiXCR, one entry per CDR3 protein. The sample shows 35,000 to 45,000 distinct CDR3 sequences, about 7.9% of them seen only once. Notes on this clonotype: Antigen unknown.

Time point meaning: blood at routine non-recurrence follow-up after resection. The sequencing used PBMCs, collected at follow-up. The sequence was collected from a male donor with early-stage non-small cell lung cancer. V and J are TRBV12-3 or TRBV12-4 and TRBJ2-5, with D tentatively TRBD1 or TRBD2 (5 bases each). CDR3 nucleotide sequence: TGTGCCAGCAGCTGGGGGTCGGAGACCCAGTACTTC. Its translation: CASSWGSETQYF.